A selection of T cell receptor beta chains follows, all from one sample in a study of T cells in localized non-small cell lung cancer. Some clones are missing from TCRdb's copy, which holds only in-frame ones; the method was immunoSEQ multiplex PCR. The table lists under 35,000 clones, roughly 90% of them singletons. The sequencing used peripheral blood, collected before any cancer treatment. The origin of the receptors is a female donor of 60 years or more with stage I lung adenocarcinoma. Both conserved end residues are part of each CDR3. The D gene is left open where the match is weak. For some rows the clone size is stated as once, few or many, or as a class when expanded; others skip it.

abundance | d_gene | j_gene | v_gene | CDR3aa | CDR3nt
NA | NA | TRBJ1-4 | TRBV5-1 | CASSLLFAANEKLFF | TGCGCCAGCAGCTTGTTGTTTGCCGCTAATGAAAAACTGTTTTTT
once | NA | TRBJ1-5 | TRBV28 | CASSLVRDQPQHF | TGTGCCAGCAGTTTGGTCAGGGATCAGCCCCAGCATTTT
NA | NA | TRBJ2-3 | TRBV7-5 | CVRSRRGRSTDTQYF | TGTGTCAGAAGCCGGCGCGGGAGGAGCACAGATACGCAGTATTTT
NA | TRBD1 | TRBJ1-1 | TRBV18 | CASSGNRGNTEAFF | TGTGCCAGCTCAGGTAACAGGGGGAACACTGAAGCTTTCTTT
NA | TRBD2 | TRBJ2-5 | TRBV5-5 | CASSLLAGAETQYF | TGTGCCAGCAGCTTACTAGCGGGAGCGGAGACCCAGTACTTC
NA | TRBD1 | TRBJ1-2 | TRBV6-1 | CASKTGVSYGYTF | TGTGCCAGCAAGACAGGGGTCTCCTATGGCTACACCTTC
NA | TRBD1 | TRBJ1-1 | TRBV5-1 | CASSLQGDMNTEAFF | TGCGCCAGCAGCTTACAGGGGGATATGAACACTGAAGCTTTCTTT
NA | NA | TRBJ1-1 | TRBV6-5 | CAISEAGNTEAFF | TGTGCCATCTCGGAGGCCGGGAACACTGAAGCTTTCTTT
NA | NA | TRBJ2-2 | TRBV5-8 | CASSWTSSGAWNTGELFF | TGTGCCAGCAGCTGGACCTCCTCGGGGGCCTGGAACACCGGGGAGCTGTTTTTT
NA | NA | TRBJ1-3 | TRBV18 | CASSPPGKGMLAGNTIYF | TGTGCCAGCTCACCACCGGGAAAGGGGATGTTAGCTGGAAACACCATATATTTT
NA | NA | TRBJ2-1 | TRBV5-6 | CASSPFGTEQFF | TGTGCCAGCAGCCCCTTCGGGACAGAGCAGTTCTTC
NA | NA | TRBJ1-2 | TRBV10-1 | CASSESRDKGYGYTF | TGCGCCAGCAGTGAGTCCCGGGACAAGGGATATGGCTACACCTTC
NA | NA | TRBJ1-3 | TRBV6-1 | CASSGLGSGNTIYF | TGTGCCAGCAGCGGGTTGGGGTCTGGAAACACCATATATTTT
NA | NA | TRBJ1-5 | TRBV7-9 | CASSLGSARQTMQPQHF | TGTGCCAGCAGCTTAGGGTCCGCCAGGCAGACCATGCAGCCCCAGCATTTT
NA | TRBD1 | TRBJ2-7 | TRBV5-1 | CASSLTGTGYEQYF | TGCGCCAGCAGCTTGACAGGGACAGGCTACGAGCAGTACTTC
NA | TRBD1 | TRBJ2-7 | TRBV19 | CASSLGQGTYEQYF | TGTGCCAGTAGTTTGGGACAGGGGACATACGAGCAGTACTTC
NA | NA | TRBJ1-1 | TRBV18 | CASSPLSLGDSSFTEAFF | TGTGCCAGCTCACCATTGAGTCTAGGTGACAGCTCTTTTACTGAAGCTTTCTTT
NA | NA | TRBJ1-4 | TRBV6-4 | CASGAGYNEKLFF | TGTGCCAGCGGAGCAGGGTATAATGAAAAACTGTTTTTT